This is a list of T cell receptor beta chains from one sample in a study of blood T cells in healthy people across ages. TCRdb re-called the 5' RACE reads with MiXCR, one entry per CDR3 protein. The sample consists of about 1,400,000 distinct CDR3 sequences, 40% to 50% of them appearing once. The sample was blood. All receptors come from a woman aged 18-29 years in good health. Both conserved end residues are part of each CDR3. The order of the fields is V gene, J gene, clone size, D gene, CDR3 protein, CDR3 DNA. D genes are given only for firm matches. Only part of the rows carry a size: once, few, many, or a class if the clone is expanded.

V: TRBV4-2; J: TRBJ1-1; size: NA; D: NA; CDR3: CASSQLVRAEAFF; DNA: TGTGCCAGCAGCCAACTAGTAAGGGCTGAAGCTTTCTTT
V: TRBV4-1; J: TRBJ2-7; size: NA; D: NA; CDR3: CASSQVVRSIEQYF; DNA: TGCGCCAGCAGCCAAGTTGTCAGGTCGATCGAGCAGTACTTC
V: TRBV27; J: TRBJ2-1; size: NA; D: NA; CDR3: CASSSPRGLSYNEQFF; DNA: TGTGCCAGCAGTTCTCCTCGGGGGCTCTCCTACAATGAGCAGTTCTTC
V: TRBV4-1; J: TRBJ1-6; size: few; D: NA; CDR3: CASSQGMAFGNSPLHF; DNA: TGCGCCAGCAGCCAAGGGATGGCATTCGGGAATTCACCCCTCCACTTT
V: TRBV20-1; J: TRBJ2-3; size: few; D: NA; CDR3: CSARDPRDGVTDTQYF; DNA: TGCAGTGCTAGAGATCCGAGGGACGGGGTCACAGATACGCAGTATTTT
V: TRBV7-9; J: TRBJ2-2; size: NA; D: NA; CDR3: CASSLRQANTGELFF; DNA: TGTGCCAGCAGCTTACGACAGGCGAACACCGGGGAGCTGTTTTTT
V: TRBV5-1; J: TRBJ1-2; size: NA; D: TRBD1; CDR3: CASRAGQQNYGYTF; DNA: TGCGCCAGCAGGGCGGGACAGCAAAATTATGGCTACACCTTC
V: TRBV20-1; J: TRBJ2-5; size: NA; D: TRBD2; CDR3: CSARSGTSVGETQYF; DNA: TGCAGTGCTAGGTCCGGGACTAGCGTCGGGGAGACCCAGTACTTC
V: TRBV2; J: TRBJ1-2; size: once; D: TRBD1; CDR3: CASSGDRVDYGYTF; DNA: TGTGCCAGCAGTGGGGACAGGGTGGACTATGGCTACACCTTC
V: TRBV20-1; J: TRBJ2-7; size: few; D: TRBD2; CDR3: CSARLAGLDEQYF; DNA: TGCAGTGCTAGACTAGCGGGACTTGACGAGCAGTACTTC
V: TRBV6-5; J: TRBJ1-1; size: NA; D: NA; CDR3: CASRGTSNTEAFF; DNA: TGTGCCAGCAGAGGGACATCTAACACTGAAGCTTTCTTT
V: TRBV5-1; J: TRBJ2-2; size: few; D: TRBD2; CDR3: CASSDLTPGLAGTGELFF; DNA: TGCGCCAGCAGCGACCTAACCCCGGGACTAGCAGGAACCGGGGAGCTGTTTTTT
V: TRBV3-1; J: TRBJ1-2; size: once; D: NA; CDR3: CTSSQETFQGGYGYTF; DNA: TGTACCAGCAGCCAAGAGACCTTTCAGGGTGGCTATGGCTACACCTTC
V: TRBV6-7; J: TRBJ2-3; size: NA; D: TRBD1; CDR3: CASSYWTGESDTQYF; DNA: TGTGCCAGCAGTTATTGGACAGGGGAGTCGGATACGCAGTATTTT
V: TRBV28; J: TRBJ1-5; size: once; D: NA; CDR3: CASSPEIANQPQHF; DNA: TGTGCCAGCAGCCCAGAGATAGCAAATCAGCCCCAGCATTTT
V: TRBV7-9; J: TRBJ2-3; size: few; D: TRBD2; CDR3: CASSLALASGGTDTQYF; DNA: TGTGCCAGCAGCTTAGCGTTGGCTAGCGGGGGCACAGATACGCAGTATTTT
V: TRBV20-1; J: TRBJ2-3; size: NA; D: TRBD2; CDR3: CSARESSSGGAWRADTQYF; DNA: TGCAGTGCTAGAGAGAGCTCTAGCGGGGGGGCCTGGCGGGCAGATACGCAGTATTTT
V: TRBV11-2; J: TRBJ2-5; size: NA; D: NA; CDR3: CASSFGAVQETQYF; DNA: TGTGCCAGCAGCTTTGGAGCCGTCCAAGAGACCCAGTACTTC
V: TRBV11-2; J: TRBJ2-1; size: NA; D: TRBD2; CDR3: CASSSSSGIGYNEQFF; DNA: TGTGCCAGCAGCTCCTCTAGCGGGATTGGTTACAATGAGCAGTTCTTC
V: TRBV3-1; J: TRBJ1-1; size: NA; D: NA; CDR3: CASSKRALQITEAFF; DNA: TGTGCCAGCAGCAAAAGGGCCCTGCAGATCACTGAAGCTTTCTTT
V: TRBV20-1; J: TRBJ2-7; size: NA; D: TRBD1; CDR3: CSARTGWTGVYEQYF; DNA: TGCAGTGCTAGAACGGGCTGGACAGGGGTTTACGAGCAGTACTTC
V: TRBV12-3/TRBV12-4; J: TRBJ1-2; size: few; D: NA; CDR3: CASRAWTDYGYTF; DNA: TGTGCCAGCAGGGCCTGGACTGATTATGGCTACACCTTC
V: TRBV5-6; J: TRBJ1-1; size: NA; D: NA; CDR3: CASSLMAVNTEAFF; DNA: TGTGCCAGCAGCTTGATGGCAGTGAACACTGAAGCTTTCTTT
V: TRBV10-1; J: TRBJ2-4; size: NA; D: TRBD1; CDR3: CASSSTGGGTIQYF; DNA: TGCGCCAGCAGCTCCACAGGGGGCGGAACCATTCAGTACTTC
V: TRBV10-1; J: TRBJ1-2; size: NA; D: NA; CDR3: CASSESILPGNYGYTF; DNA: TGCGCCAGCAGTGAGTCGATTTTGCCGGGAAACTATGGCTACACCTTC
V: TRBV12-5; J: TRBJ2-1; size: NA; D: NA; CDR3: CASGLVWSGKPYNEQFF; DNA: TGTGCTAGTGGTTTGGTATGGTCGGGAAAGCCCTACAATGAGCAGTTCTTC
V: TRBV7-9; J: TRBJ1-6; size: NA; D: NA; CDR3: CASSTTGPLHF; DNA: TGTGCCAGCAGCACTACAGGTCCCCTCCACTTT
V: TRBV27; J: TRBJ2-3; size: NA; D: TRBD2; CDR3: CASTRLVPAGPTDTQYF; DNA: TGTGCCAGCACCCGGTTGGTCCCAGCGGGACCCACAGATACGCAGTATTTT
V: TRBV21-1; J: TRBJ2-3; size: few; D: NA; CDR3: CASRGAGADTQYF; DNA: TGTGCCAGCAGGGGGGCGGGAGCAGATACGCAGTATTTT
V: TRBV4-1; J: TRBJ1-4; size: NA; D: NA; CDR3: CASSQDGQGYTNEKLFF; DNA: TGCGCCAGCAGCCAAGATGGTCAGGGTTACACTAATGAAAAACTGTTTTTT
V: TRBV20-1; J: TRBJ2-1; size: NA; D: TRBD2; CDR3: CSTRGGLANEQFF; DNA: TGCAGTACTAGGGGGGGACTAGCGAATGAGCAGTTCTTC
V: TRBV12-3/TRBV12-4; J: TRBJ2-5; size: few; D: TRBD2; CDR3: CATRTGTSGQETQYF; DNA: TGTGCCACCCGAACCGGGACTAGCGGCCAAGAGACCCAGTACTTC
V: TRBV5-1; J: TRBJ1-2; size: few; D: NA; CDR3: CASSLERDRANYGYTF; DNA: TGCGCCAGCAGCTTGGAGCGGGACCGAGCTAACTATGGCTACACCTTC